Below, one T cell receptor (beta chain) is given with its context. The clone's antigen remains unknown. Base-call qualities are not available, and no considerably larger clone is one nucleotide away. The source of the sample is a study of OX40 agonist ivuxolimab in advanced cancers. General notes on the study: Ivuxolimab was a fully human IgG2 agonistic monoclonal antibody targeting the costimulatory receptor OX40 (CD134). Intravenous ivuxolimab was administered to patients every 2 weeks at six dose levels: 0.01, 0.1, 0.3, 1.5, 3 and 10 mg/kg. Among the roughly 50 dose-escalation patients, 19 had hepatocellular carcinoma, about 15 melanoma, 9 renal cell carcinoma and 9 head and neck cancer. A male proportion of nearly 85% and a mean age of around 60 years, ranging from about 23 to 79, were recorded for the dose-escalation cohort. Patients were allowed to have had prior anti-PD-1, anti-PD-L1 or anti-CTLA-4 therapy, and around 41% of the dose-escalation patients had previously received checkpoint inhibitors. Partial responses were achieved by three dose-escalation patients, of whom one had hepatocellular carcinoma and two had cutaneous melanoma. Peripheral TCRbeta sequencing was intended to test whether TCR sequence diversity was altered and clonal T-cell expansion was caused by ivuxolimab. The paper covers the monotherapy dose-escalation part of the phase I ivuxolimab trial, which included N = 52 patients.

The CDR3 runs 13 amino acids, cysteine and phenylalanine included. Only CDR3 DNA remains: 39 bases, in frame from the first base. V is clipped by 1 base and J by 7 bases, and the sequence between their germline boundaries is 13 bases long. In the germline V gene, CDR1 corresponds to SQVTM and CDR2 to ANQGSEA. Patients with a history of autoimmune disease or receiving systemic immunosuppression were excluded from the trial. In every dose cohort, peripheral blood was drawn for TCR sequencing at baseline, cycle 4 day 1, and cycle 7 day 1. The samples were drawn from a first-in-human, open-label, multicenter phase I dose-escalation trial of ivuxolimab. Adults with locally advanced or metastatic melanoma, renal cell carcinoma, hepatocellular carcinoma or head and neck squamous cell carcinoma were enrolled in the trial. Before TCR sequencing, CD4+ T cells and CD8+ T cells from peripheral blood were sorted into separate populations.

Genomic DNA was extracted from sorted cells for sequencing of the TCRbeta CDR3 region. TCRbeta CDR3 regions were sequenced using the immunoSEQ Assay. Here the immuneACCESS table is served through TCRdb, limited to in-frame sequences with V and J called. Missing clones are a known gap in these copies; in checked studies unresolved V genes cover under half, and the rest lacks a known reason. This sample comprises some 83,000 clones, about 89% of them detected only once. 6.5% to 8.5% of the sample goes to the ten largest clones. The study at large found these results: Low levels of normalized T-cell clonal expansion were also seen in some patients who did not respond. In the 0.1-3.0 mg/kg groups, partial responders had among the lowest normalized peripheral clonal expansion, particularly in CD8+ T cells. After ivuxolimab, more expanded clones were found on average in CD8+ T cells than in CD4+ T cells. Which antigens the clonally expanded peripheral T cells were specific for was not determined. At doses of 0.1 to 3.0 mg/kg, clonal expansion of both CD4+ and CD8+ T cells in blood was seen between baseline and week 6.

The rearranged chain carries TRBV29-1 and TRBJ2-5; too little of a D gene remains to name it. Sequenced here: CD4+ or CD8+ T cells sorted from blood, sampled in a trial of the OX40 agonist ivuxolimab. This TCR derives from an adult with an advanced solid tumor such as melanoma, head and neck, liver or kidney cancer. The CDR3 protein is CSVEGPRSGTQYF. The sequenced DNA is TGCAGCGTTGAAGGGCCGAGGTCAGGGACCCAGTACTTC.